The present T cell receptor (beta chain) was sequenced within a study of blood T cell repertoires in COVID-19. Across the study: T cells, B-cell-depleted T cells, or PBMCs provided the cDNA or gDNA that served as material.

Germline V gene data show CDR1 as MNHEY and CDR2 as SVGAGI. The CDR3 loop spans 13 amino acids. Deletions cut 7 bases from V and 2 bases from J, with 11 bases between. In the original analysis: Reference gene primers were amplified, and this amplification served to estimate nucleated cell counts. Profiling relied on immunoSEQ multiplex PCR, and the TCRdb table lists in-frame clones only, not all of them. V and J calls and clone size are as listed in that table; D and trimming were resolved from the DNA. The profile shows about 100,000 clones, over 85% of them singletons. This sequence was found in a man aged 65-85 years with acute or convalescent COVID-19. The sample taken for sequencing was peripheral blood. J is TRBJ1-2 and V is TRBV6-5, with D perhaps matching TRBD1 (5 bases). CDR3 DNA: TGTGCCAGCACGCCCGACAGCAACTATGGCTACACCTTC. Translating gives CASTPDSNYGYTF.